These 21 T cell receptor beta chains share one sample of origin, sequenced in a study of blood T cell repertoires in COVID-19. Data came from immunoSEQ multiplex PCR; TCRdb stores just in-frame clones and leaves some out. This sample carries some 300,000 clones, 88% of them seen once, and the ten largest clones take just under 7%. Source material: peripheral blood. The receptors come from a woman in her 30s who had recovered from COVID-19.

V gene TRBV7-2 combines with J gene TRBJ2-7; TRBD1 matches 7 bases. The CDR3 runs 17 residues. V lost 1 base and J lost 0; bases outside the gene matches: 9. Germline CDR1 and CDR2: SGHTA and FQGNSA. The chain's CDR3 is CASSLVFSGTASYEQYF. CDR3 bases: TGTGCCAGCAGCTTAGTCTTTTCCGGGACAGCCTCCTACGAGCAGTACTTC.

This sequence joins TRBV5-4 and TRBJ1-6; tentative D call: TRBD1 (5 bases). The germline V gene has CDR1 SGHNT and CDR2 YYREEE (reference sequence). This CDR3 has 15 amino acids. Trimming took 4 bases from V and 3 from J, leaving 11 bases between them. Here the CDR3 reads CASSPDTVYNSPLHF. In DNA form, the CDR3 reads TGTGCCAGCAGCCCGGACACCGTCTATAATTCACCCCTCCACTTT. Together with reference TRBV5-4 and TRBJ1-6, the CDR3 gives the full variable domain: ETGVTQSPTHLIKTRGQQVTLRCSSQSGHNTVSWYQQALGQGPQFIFQYYREEENGRGNFPPRFSGLQFPNYSSELNVNALELDDSALYLCASSPDTVYNSPLHFGNGTRLTVT.

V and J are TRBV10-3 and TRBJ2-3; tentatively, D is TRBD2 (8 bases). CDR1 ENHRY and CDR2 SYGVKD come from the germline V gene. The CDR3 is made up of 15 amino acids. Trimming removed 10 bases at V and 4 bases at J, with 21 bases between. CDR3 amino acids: CASRAGGSGADTQYF. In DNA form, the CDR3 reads TGTGCCAGCAGGGCAGGGGGTAGCGGGGCAGATACGCAGTATTTT.

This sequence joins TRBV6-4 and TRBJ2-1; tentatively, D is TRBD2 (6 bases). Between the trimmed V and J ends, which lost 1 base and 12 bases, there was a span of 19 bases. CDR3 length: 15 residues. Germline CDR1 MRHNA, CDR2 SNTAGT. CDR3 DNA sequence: TGTGCCAGCAGTGACTTTAGCGGAGGAGGTGTGGCGCAGTTCTTC. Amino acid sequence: CASSDFSGGGVAQFF.

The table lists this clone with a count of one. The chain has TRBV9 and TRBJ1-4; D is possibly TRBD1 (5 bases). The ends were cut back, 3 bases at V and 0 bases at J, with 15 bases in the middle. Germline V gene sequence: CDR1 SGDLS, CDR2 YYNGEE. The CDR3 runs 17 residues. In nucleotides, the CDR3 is TGTGCCAGCAGCGGGGACCGCTGGGGGGCAACTAATGAAAAACTGTTTTTT. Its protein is CASSGDRWGATNEKLFF.

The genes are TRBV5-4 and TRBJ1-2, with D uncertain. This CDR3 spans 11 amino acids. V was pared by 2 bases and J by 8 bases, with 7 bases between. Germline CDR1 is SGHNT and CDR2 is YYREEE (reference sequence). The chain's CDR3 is CASSFQEGYTF. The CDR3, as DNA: TGTGCCAGCAGCTTCCAGGAAGGCTACACCTTC.

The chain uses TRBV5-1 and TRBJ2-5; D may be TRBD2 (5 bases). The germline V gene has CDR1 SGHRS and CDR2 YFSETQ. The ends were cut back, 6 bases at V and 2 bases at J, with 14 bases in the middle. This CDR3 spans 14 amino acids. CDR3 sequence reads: CASNLGLKQETQYF. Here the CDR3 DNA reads TGCGCCAGCAATCTAGGACTGAAACAAGAGACCCAGTACTTC.

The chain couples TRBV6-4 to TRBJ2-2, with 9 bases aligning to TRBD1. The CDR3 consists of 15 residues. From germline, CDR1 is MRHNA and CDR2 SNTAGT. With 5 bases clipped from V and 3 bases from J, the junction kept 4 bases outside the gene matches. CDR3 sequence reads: CASSKQGAYTGELFF. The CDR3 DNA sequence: TGTGCCAGCAGTAAACAGGGGGCTTACACCGGGGAGCTGTTTTTT.

The CDR3 coding sequence is TGCGCCAGCAGCTTGGACGGGGGAGCCAAAAACATTCAGTACTTC. Encoded protein: CASSLDGGAKNIQYF. J is TRBJ2-4 and V is TRBV5-1; TRBD2 might be the D (6 bases). The CDR3 is 15 residues long. V was pared by 0 bases and J by 0 bases, with 7 bases between. Per germline, CDR1 SGHRS and CDR2 YFSETQ.

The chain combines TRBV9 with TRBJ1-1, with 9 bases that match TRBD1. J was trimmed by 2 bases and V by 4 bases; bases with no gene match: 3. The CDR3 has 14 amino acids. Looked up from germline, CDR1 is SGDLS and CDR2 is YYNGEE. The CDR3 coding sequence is TGTGCCAGCAGCACGGGACAGGGTAACACTGAAGCTTTCTTT. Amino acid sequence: CASSTGQGNTEAFF.

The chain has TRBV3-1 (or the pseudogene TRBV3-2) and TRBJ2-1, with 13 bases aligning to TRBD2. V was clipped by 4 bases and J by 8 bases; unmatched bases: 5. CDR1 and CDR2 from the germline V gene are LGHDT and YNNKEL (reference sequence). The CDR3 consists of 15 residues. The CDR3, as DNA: TGTGCCAGCAGCCGAGGGACTAGCGGGGCATATGAGCAGTTCTTC. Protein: CASSRGTSGAYEQFF.

In DNA form, the CDR3 reads TGTGCCAGCAGCCAAGATCTAGCATATCGCGGCGCTTTCTTT. It is translated as CASSQDLAYRGAFF. The chain combines TRBV14 with TRBJ1-1, with unresolved D. CDR1 SGHDN and CDR2 FVKESK come from the germline V gene. CDR3 size: 14 residues. V gave up 0 bases and J gave up 11 bases, with 16 bases separating them.

The CDR3: CASSHPQGHQETQYF. DNA of the CDR3: TGCGCCAGCAGCCACCCTCAGGGCCACCAAGAGACCCAGTACTTC. The V call is TRBV4-1, the J call TRBJ2-5; TRBD1 is a possible D gene (5 bases). The CDR3 contains 15 residues. The germline CDR1 and CDR2 sequences are MGHRA and YSYEKL. Deletions cut 3 bases from V and 0 bases from J, with 11 bases between.

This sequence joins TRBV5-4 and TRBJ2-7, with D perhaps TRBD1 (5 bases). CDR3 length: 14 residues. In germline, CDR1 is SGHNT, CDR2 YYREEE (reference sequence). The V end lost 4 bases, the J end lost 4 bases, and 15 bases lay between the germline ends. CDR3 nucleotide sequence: TGTGCCAGCAGCCGAAGTACAGGACGATACGAGCAGTACTTC. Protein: CASSRSTGRYEQYF.

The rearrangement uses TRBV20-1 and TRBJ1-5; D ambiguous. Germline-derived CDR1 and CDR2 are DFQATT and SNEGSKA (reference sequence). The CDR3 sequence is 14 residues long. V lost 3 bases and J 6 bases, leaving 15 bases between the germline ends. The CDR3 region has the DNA TGCAGTGCTAGTCGGTCTGGGTCGGGTCAGCCCCAGCATTTT. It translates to CSASRSGSGQPQHF.

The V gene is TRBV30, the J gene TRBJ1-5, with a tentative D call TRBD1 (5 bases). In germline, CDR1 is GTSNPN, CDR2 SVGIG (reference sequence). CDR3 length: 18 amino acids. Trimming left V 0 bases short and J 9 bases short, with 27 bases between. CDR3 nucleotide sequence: TGTGCCTGGAGTGTACAGGCCCCAGCTCGAAACATAATCAGGCCCCAGCATTTT. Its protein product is CAWSVQAPARNIIRPQHF.

In nucleotides, the CDR3 is TGTGCCATCAGTGAGACACAGTATGGCTACACCTTC. It codes for CAISETQYGYTF. The chain uses TRBV10-3 and TRBJ1-2; unclear D gene. Trimming took 2 bases from V and 5 from J, leaving 6 bases between them. The CDR3 contains 12 residues. Germline V lookup: CDR1 ENHRY, CDR2 SYGVKD.

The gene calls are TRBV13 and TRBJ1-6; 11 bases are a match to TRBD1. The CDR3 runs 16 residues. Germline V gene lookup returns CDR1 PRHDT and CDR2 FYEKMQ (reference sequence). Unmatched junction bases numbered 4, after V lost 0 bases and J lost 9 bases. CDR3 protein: CASSLGGTGGFSPLHF. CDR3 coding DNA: TGTGCCAGCAGCTTAGGTGGGACAGGGGGTTTTTCACCCCTCCACTTT.

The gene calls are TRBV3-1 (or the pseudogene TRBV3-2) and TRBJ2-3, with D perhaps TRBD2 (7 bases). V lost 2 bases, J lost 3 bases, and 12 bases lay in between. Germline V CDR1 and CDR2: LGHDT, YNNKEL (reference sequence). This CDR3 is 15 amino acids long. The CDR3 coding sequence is TGTGCCAGCAGCCAACGCGGGGGCCGGACAGATACGCAGTATTTT. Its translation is CASSQRGGRTDTQYF.

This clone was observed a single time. CDR3 protein: CASSIPSSKSYNEQFF. DNA for the CDR3: TGTGCCAGTAGTATCCCTTCTAGCAAATCCTACAATGAGCAGTTCTTC. The J gene is TRBJ2-1, the V gene TRBV19; TRBD2 might be the D (5 bases). V was trimmed by 3 bases and J by 1 base, leaving 13 bases between them. The germline V gene has CDR1 LNHDA and CDR2 SQIVND (reference sequence). The CDR3 is made up of 16 amino acids.

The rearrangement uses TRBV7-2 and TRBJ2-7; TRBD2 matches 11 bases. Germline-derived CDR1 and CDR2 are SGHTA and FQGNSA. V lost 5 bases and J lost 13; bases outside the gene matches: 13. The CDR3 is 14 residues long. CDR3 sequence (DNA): TGTGCCAGCAGCCTTAGCGCCGAGACTAGCGGGGCCTACTTC. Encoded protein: CASSLSAETSGAYF. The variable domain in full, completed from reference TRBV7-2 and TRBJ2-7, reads GAGVSQSPSNKVTEKGKDVELRCDPISGHTALYWYRQSLGQGLEFLIYFQGNSAPDKSGLPSDRFSAERTGGSVSTLTIQRTQQEDSAVYLCASSLSAETSGAYFGPGTRLTVT.